This T cell receptor (beta chain) was recovered during a study of blood T cells in healthy people across ages. With a J-beta primer mix and a sample-barcoded 5' primer, a second PCR ran about 7 to 12 cycles. One entry per CDR3 protein, called by TCRdb with MiXCR from the 5' RACE reads. The sample lists 850,000 to 1,100,000 distinct CDR3 sequences; around two fifths were seen once. V lost 4 bases to trimming and J lost 4 bases, with 10 bases between them. The germline V gene encodes CDR1 SQVTM and CDR2 ANQGSEA. The CDR3 is made up of 13 amino acids. Every sample yielded at least 6 million isolated PBMCs.

The source of this sequence is a man aged 18 to 30 in good health. Sequencing used blood. This rearrangement joins TRBV29-1 to TRBJ2-2; a weak D match, TRBD2 (5 bases). The CDR3 spells CSVVGSTTGELFF. CDR3 in DNA: TGCAGCGTTGTGGGGAGTACCACCGGGGAGCTGTTTTTT.